The 17 T cell receptor beta chains below all came from one sample that was sequenced in a study of OX40 agonist ivuxolimab in advanced cancers. Method: immunoSEQ multiplex PCR; TCRdb's copy keeps in-frame clones and lacks some. This sample has approximately 44,000 clones; about 90% occur once, and the top ten carry 0.38%. Source: CD4+ or CD8+ T cells sorted from blood, taken in a trial of the OX40 agonist ivuxolimab. The receptors stem from an adult with an advanced solid tumor such as melanoma, head and neck, liver or kidney cancer.

This chain connects TRBV28 to TRBJ1-2; no definite D call. V was trimmed by 6 bases and J by 5 bases, leaving 10 bases between them. The CDR3 runs 12 residues. CDR1 and CDR2 (germline): MDHEN, SYDVKM. CDR3: CASSRLGYGYTF. The CDR3 DNA is TGTGCCAGCAGCCGGTTGGGGTATGGCTACACCTTC.

This clone was observed a few times. The chain employs TRBV15 and TRBJ2-5; 9 positions match TRBD1. The CDR3 contains 16 residues. CDR1 LNHNV and CDR2 YYDKDF come from the germline V gene (reference sequence). The ends lost 4 bases at V and 4 bases at J; junction bases unmatched: 10. CDR3 bases: TGTGCCACCAGCAACTTCCGGGACAGGGTAGGAGAGACCCAGTACTTC. Residues: CATSNFRDRVGETQYF.

The V call is TRBV6-5, the J call TRBJ2-7, with D possibly being TRBD2 (5 bases). Germline V CDR1 and CDR2: MNHEY, SVGAGI. The CDR3 has 14 amino acids. V was cut by 3 bases and J by 4 bases, with 13 bases left in between. The DNA for the CDR3 is TGTGCCAGCAGTTATTCCGGGGATTCGTACGAGCAGTACTTC. Translating it yields CASSYSGDSYEQYF.

This clone occurred a few times. V is TRBV29-1 and J is TRBJ1-4, with TRBD1 matching 8 bases. Losses at the gene ends were 4 bases for V and 7 bases for J; bases not matched to a gene: 5. This CDR3 is 13 amino acids long. The germline gives CDR1 SQVTM, CDR2 ANQGSEA. The CDR3 loop reads CSVGTGYSEKLFF. The CDR3 coding sequence is TGCAGCGTTGGGACAGGGTATTCTGAAAAACTGTTTTTT.

The chain combines TRBV6-1 with TRBJ2-2; D remains ambiguous. With 6 bases removed from V and 2 bases from J, the gap between germline ends came to 7 bases. CDR3 length: 13 amino acids. The germline V gene has CDR1 MNHNS and CDR2 SASEGT. CDR3 in DNA: TGTGCCAGCAGGGAAACCAACACCGGGGAGCTGTTTTTT. Its protein is CASRETNTGELFF.

The table lists this clone with a few counts. This chain links TRBV4-3 with TRBJ1-5; D remains unclear. V was trimmed by 0 bases and J by 3 bases, leaving 9 bases between them. Germline CDR1 reads LGHNA; CDR2 reads YSLEER. The CDR3 is made up of 15 amino acids. The CDR3 reads CASSQDGSSNQPQHF. The DNA for the CDR3 is TGCGCCAGCAGCCAAGATGGGTCATCCAATCAGCCCCAGCATTTT.

J is TRBJ1-3 and V is TRBV5-5, with D possibly matching TRBD1 (5 bases). Trimming removed 4 bases at V and 3 bases at J, with 14 bases between. From germline, CDR1 is SGHKS and CDR2 YYEKEE (reference sequence). CDR3 length: 15 residues. The CDR3 loop reads CASSGQSLVGNTIYF. In DNA form, the CDR3 reads TGTGCCAGCAGCGGACAATCTCTAGTTGGAAACACCATATATTTT.

The rearrangement joins TRBV5-1 to TRBJ2-1; D is unresolved. CDR3 length: 15 residues. V was clipped by 0 bases and J by 9 bases, with 16 bases between them. In germline, CDR1 is SGHRS, CDR2 YFSETQ. CDR3 bases: TGCGCCAGCAGCTTGGGCCAGATCGAGAAGGGTGAGCAGTTCTTC. Its protein is CASSLGQIEKGEQFF.

The rearrangement links TRBV7-8 to TRBJ2-2; D may be TRBD1 or TRBD2 (5 bases each). V was pared by 5 bases and J by 2 bases, with 21 bases between. The length of the CDR3 is 18 residues. CDR1 and CDR2 (germline): SGHVS, FQNEAQ. CDR3 in DNA: TGTGCCAGCAGCCGCATGACCTTCACGGGACCTAACACCGGGGAGCTGTTTTTT. Its protein is CASSRMTFTGPNTGELFF. The full variable domain, rest sourced from reference TRBV7-8 and TRBJ2-2, is GAGVSQSPRYKVAKRGQDVALRCDPISGHVSLFWYQQALGQGPEFLTYFQNEAQLDKSGLPSDRFFAERPEGSVSTLKIQRTQQEDSAVYLCASSRMTFTGPNTGELFFGEGSRLTVL.

CDR3 sequence: CASRRGNTEAFF. CDR3 nucleotides: TGCGCCAGCAGGCGGGGGAACACTGAAGCTTTCTTT. The V and J genes are TRBV4-1 and TRBJ1-1; D gene unclear. This CDR3 spans 12 amino acids. Per the germline V gene, CDR1 is MGHRA and CDR2 is YSYEKL. Trimming removed 6 bases at V and 1 base at J, with 6 bases between.

V usage is TRBV6-5 and J usage is TRBJ1-2, with D perhaps matching TRBD1 (5 bases). In germline, CDR1 is MNHEY, CDR2 SVGAGI. V lost 4 bases to trimming and J lost 5 bases, with 14 bases between them. The CDR3 length is 14 residues. DNA of the CDR3: TGTGCCAGCAGTTCCCACGGGAGGGGTTATGGCTACACCTTC. The encoded protein is CASSSHGRGYGYTF.

The chain combines TRBV19 with TRBJ2-5; D assignment may be TRBD1 or TRBD2 (5 bases each). The ends were cut back, 6 bases at V and 7 bases at J, with 18 bases in the middle. Germline CDR1 and CDR2: LNHDA and SQIVND (reference sequence). The CDR3 totals 14 residues. As DNA, the CDR3 is TGTGCCAGTAGCGGTGGGACGTACAAGGGGACCCAGTACTTC. Protein product: CASSGGTYKGTQYF.

This clone came up once. The rearrangement links TRBV2 to TRBJ1-1, with 7 bases matching TRBD1. V lost 7 bases and J lost 3; bases outside the gene matches: 5. CDR1 SNHLY and CDR2 FYNNEI come from the germline V gene. This CDR3 has 13 amino acids. The CDR3 DNA is TGTGCCAGCACAGACAGGGAGGACACTGAAGCTTTCTTT. Its protein is CASTDREDTEAFF.

This chain connects TRBV6-6 to TRBJ2-5, with 10 bases fitting TRBD1. Germline V gene lookup returns CDR1 MNHNY and CDR2 SVGAGI (reference sequence). With 4 bases clipped from V and 5 bases from J, the junction kept 7 bases outside the gene matches. This CDR3 has 15 amino acids. The DNA for the CDR3 is TGTGCCAGCAGTTTCGGGACAGGGGAACGGGAGACCCAGTACTTC. It specifies CASSFGTGERETQYF.

The chain recombines TRBV4-3 with TRBJ1-1; no firm D call. V was trimmed by 0 bases and J by 0 bases, leaving 14 bases between them. There are 17 residues in the CDR3. Per the germline V gene, CDR1 is LGHNA and CDR2 is YSLEER. CDR3 sequence: CASSQEGGYGMNTEAFF. DNA of the CDR3: TGCGCCAGCAGCCAAGAGGGCGGGTACGGGATGAACACTGAAGCTTTCTTT.

The chain couples TRBV4-1 to TRBJ1-4; maybe TRBD1 (5 bases). Germline values: CDR1 MGHRA, CDR2 YSYEKL. V was trimmed by 4 bases and J by 0 bases, leaving 15 bases between them. The CDR3 has 17 residues. The CDR3 is CASSPGRGRTTNEKLFF. CDR3 nucleotides: TGCGCCAGCAGCCCGGGCCGGGGCAGAACAACTAATGAAAAACTGTTTTTT.

This clone was seen more than once but under ten times. This chain connects TRBV7-9 to TRBJ1-2; tentative D call: TRBD1 (6 bases). Trimming pared 4 bases from V and 4 bases from J, leaving 16 bases between. This CDR3 region has 15 residues. The germline gives CDR1 SEHNR, CDR2 FQNEAQ (reference sequence). The chain's CDR3 is CASSWDTVFGYGYTF. CDR3 sequence (DNA): TGTGCCAGCAGCTGGGACACGGTATTTGGCTATGGCTACACCTTC.